These 27 T cell receptor beta chains were sequenced from one sample in a study of a mutant IDH1 vaccine in newly diagnosed glioma. Libraries were prepared by immunoSEQ multiplex PCR; TCRdb keeps only in-frame clonotypes and omits some of them. The sample records about 52,000 clones, 60% to 85% being singletons. As for time point: week 47, end of study. Mutant IDH1 20-mer peptide, at 300 ug, made up each vaccine dose, with topical imiquimod. These receptors' antigens are unknown. Sequenced material: PBMCs, taken from a glioma patient whose treatment included an IDH1 peptide vaccine. The receptors here all came from a woman in her thirties or forties with glioma. Some clones in this sample may be carry-over from other donors' samples.

This chain's CDR3 is CASSINGETQYF. CDR3 nucleotides: TGCGCCAGCAGCATAAACGGGGAGACCCAGTACTTC. This chain connects TRBV5-1 to TRBJ2-5; D gene uncertain. The CDR3 has 12 amino acids. The V end was cut by 4 bases, the J end by 5 bases, with 9 bases between. CDR1 is SGHRS and CDR2 is YFSETQ in the germline V gene.

This clone was recorded many times. The chain employs TRBV4-1 and TRBJ1-5; 7 bases line up with TRBD1. CDR1 MGHRA and CDR2 YSYEKL come from the germline V gene. The CDR3 extends over 15 amino acids. Losses at the gene ends were 3 bases for V and 3 bases for J; bases not matched to a gene: 5. The CDR3 loop is CASSQEQGDNQPQHF. The DNA of the CDR3 is TGCGCCAGCAGCCAGGAGCAGGGGGACAATCAGCCCCAGCATTTT.

The chain is built from TRBV5-8 and TRBJ2-7, with 7 bases lining up with TRBD1. Unmatched junction bases numbered 2, after V lost 0 bases and J lost 2 bases. In germline, CDR1 is SGHTS, CDR2 YDEGEE. The CDR3 runs to 14 residues. The CDR3 sequence is CASSLGGQTYEQYF. CDR3 bases: TGTGCCAGCAGCTTGGGGGGACAGACCTACGAGCAGTACTTC. Full variable domain (outside the CDR3, taken from reference TRBV5-8 and TRBJ2-7): EAGVTQSPTHLIKTRGQQATLRCSPISGHTSVYWYQQALGLGLQFLLWYDEGEERNRGNFPPRFSGRQFPNYSSELNVNALELEDSALYLCASSLGGQTYEQYFGPGTRLTVT.

As DNA, the CDR3 is TGCAGCGTTAATAGGGGTGAGACCCAGTACTTC. It translates to CSVNRGETQYF. This chain links TRBV29-1 with TRBJ2-5; TRBD1 is a possible D gene (5 bases). Between the trimmed V and J ends, which lost 5 bases and 5 bases, there was a span of 9 bases. Germline V gene data show CDR1 as SQVTM and CDR2 as ANQGSEA. The CDR3 contains 11 residues.

J is TRBJ1-1 and V is TRBV7-9; D is perhaps TRBD1 (5 bases). The CDR3 loop spans 12 amino acids. CDR1 is SEHNR, CDR2 FQNEAQ, per germline (reference sequence). V was clipped by 1 base and J by 6 bases, with 6 bases between them. DNA for the CDR3: TGTGCCAGCAGCTTAGGGGGGGCTGAAGCTTTCTTT. Residues: CASSLGGAEAFF. Combining the CDR3 with reference TRBV7-9 and TRBJ1-1 gives the whole variable domain DTGVSQNPRHKITKRGQNVTFRCDPISEHNRLYWYRQTLGQGPEFLTYFQNEAQLEKSRLLSDRFSAERPKGSFSTLEIQRTEQGDSAMYLCASSLGGAEAFFGQGTRLTVV.

This chain links TRBV13 with TRBJ2-6; no definite D call. The CDR3 is 15 amino acids. Between the trimmed V and J ends, which lost 0 bases and 0 bases, there was a span of 3 bases. CDR1 and CDR2 (germline): PRHDT, FYEKMQ (reference sequence). The CDR3 reads CASSLGSSGANVLTF. As DNA, the CDR3 is TGTGCCAGCAGCTTAGGCAGCTCTGGGGCCAACGTCCTGACTTTC.

J is TRBJ2-3 and V is TRBV4-1, with 11 bases matching TRBD2. Germline CDR1 MGHRA, CDR2 YSYEKL. The V segment lost 4 bases and the J segment 5 bases; nucleotides outside the gene matches: 11. CDR3 length equals 17 residues. This CDR3 reads CASSPRGSGGVGDTQYF. DNA for the CDR3: TGCGCCAGCAGCCCTCGGGGTAGCGGGGGGGTGGGAGATACGCAGTATTTT.

The chain uses TRBV5-5 and TRBJ1-1; 8 bases are shared with TRBD1. Germline V gives CDR1 SGHKS, CDR2 YYEKEE (reference sequence). The CDR3 spans 15 residues. V was clipped by 3 bases and J by 1 base; unmatched bases: 5. This CDR3 is CASSSRTGWNTEAFF. In DNA form, the CDR3 reads TGTGCCAGCAGCTCTAGGACAGGGTGGAACACTGAAGCTTTCTTT. Full variable domain (missing parts from reference TRBV5-5 and TRBJ1-1): DAGVTQSPTHLIKTRGQQVTLRCSPISGHKSVSWYQQVLGQGPQFIFQYYEKEERGRGNFPDRFSARQFPNYSSELNVNALLLGDSALYLCASSSRTGWNTEAFFGQGTRLTVV.

The V gene is TRBV6-6, the J gene TRBJ1-4; 10 bases map to TRBD1. The CDR3 is made up of 15 amino acids. CDR1 and CDR2 from the germline V gene are MNHNY and SVGAGI (reference sequence). V shed 2 bases and J 8 bases; nucleotides not matched to a gene: 5. The CDR3 DNA reads TGTGCCAGCAGTTACCCGGGGACAGGGGAGGAAAAACTGTTTTTT. Translated, it gives CASSYPGTGEEKLFF.

A word on this clone: Other nucleotide sequences in the sample specify the same CDR3. The J gene is TRBJ1-6, the V gene TRBV5-1; the match to TRBD1 covers 8 bases. This CDR3 has 18 residues. With 5 bases clipped from V and 0 bases from J, the junction kept 10 bases outside the gene matches. CDR1 SGHRS and CDR2 YFSETQ come from the germline V gene. The CDR3 nucleotides are TGCGCCAGCAGACCCGGACAGGGCTGGAGCTCCTATAATTCACCCCTCCACTTT. Protein product: CASRPGQGWSSYNSPLHF. The whole variable domain, remainder taken from reference TRBV5-1 and TRBJ1-6, is KAGVTQTPRYLIKTRGQQVTLSCSPISGHRSVSWYQQTPGQGLQFLFEYFSETQRNKGNFPGRFSGRQFSNSRSEMNVSTLELGDSALYLCASRPGQGWSSYNSPLHFGNGTRLTVT.

The chain couples TRBV6-1 to TRBJ2-7; 8 bases align to TRBD1. The CDR3 consists of 15 residues. From germline, CDR1 is MNHNS and CDR2 SASEGT. V shed 0 bases and J 5 bases; nucleotides not matched to a gene: 6. The CDR3 DNA reads as TGTGCCAGCAGTGAAGCGGAGGCAGGGGGCGACGAGCAGTACTTC. This codes for CASSEAEAGGDEQYF.

This clone was seen only once. The rearrangement links TRBV9 to TRBJ1-4, with 7 bases lining up with TRBD1. Germline CDR1 and CDR2: SGDLS and YYNGEE. Germline trimming cut 0 bases from V and 4 bases from J; bases unmatched to any gene: 6. CDR3 length: 16 amino acids. The CDR3 loop reads CASSVALAGGNEKLFF. CDR3 DNA sequence: TGTGCCAGCAGCGTAGCTTTGGCAGGGGGTAATGAAAAACTGTTTTTT.

This clone appeared a single time. CDR3 nucleotides: TGTGCCATCAGTGATGGGGGAACCTATGGCTACACCTTC. It codes for CAISDGGTYGYTF. The genes are TRBV10-3 and TRBJ1-2; tentative D call: TRBD1 (5 bases). This CDR3 region has 13 residues. Per germline, CDR1 ENHRY and CDR2 SYGVKD. V was shortened by 3 bases and J by 4 bases, with 9 bases between the two germline ends.

V gene TRBV2 combines with J gene TRBJ2-5; TRBD2 matches 7 bases. This CDR3 region has 13 residues. Trimming took 11 bases from V and 0 from J; bases not matched to a gene: 6. CDR1 is SNHLY, CDR2 FYNNEI, per germline. The CDR3 reads CAGGVGYQETQYF. Written as DNA, the CDR3 is TGTGCCGGGGGGGTTGGGTACCAAGAGACCCAGTACTTC.

The count of this clone is one. The chain joins TRBV30 to TRBJ1-2; 7 bases align to TRBD1. Germline V gene lookup returns CDR1 GTSNPN and CDR2 SVGIG (reference sequence). J lost 11 bases, V lost 3 bases, and 6 bases had no gene match. This CDR3 has 11 amino acids. The CDR3 nucleotides read TGTGCCTGGAGGGACTCAGGGGGATACACCTTC. It encodes CAWRDSGGYTF. Looking up the rest from reference TRBV30 and TRBJ1-2 gives the full variable domain: SQTIHQWPATLVQPVGSPLSLECTVEGTSNPNLYWYRQAAGRGLQLLFYSVGIGQISSEVPQNLSASRPQDRQFILSSKKLLLSDSGFYLCAWRDSGGYTFGSGTRLTVV.

The chain employs TRBV15 and TRBJ1-3, with D unclear. This CDR3 has 11 amino acids. Trimming removed 8 bases at V and 4 bases at J, with 6 bases between. In germline, CDR1 is LNHNV, CDR2 YYDKDF (reference sequence). The CDR3 protein is CATGEGNTIYF. CDR3 DNA: TGTGCCACCGGTGAAGGAAACACCATATATTTT.

V is TRBV30 and J is TRBJ1-4; D may be TRBD1 (5 bases). CDR3 length: 14 amino acids. Trimming left V 0 bases short and J 8 bases short, with 13 bases between. Germline CDR1 is GTSNPN and CDR2 is SVGIG (reference sequence). The CDR3 sequence: CAWSVRPGKEKLFF. CDR3 in DNA: TGTGCCTGGAGTGTAAGACCAGGGAAGGAAAAACTGTTTTTT.

The chain recombines TRBV4-1 with TRBJ1-1; 8 nucleotides match TRBD1. The V segment lost 1 base and the J segment 1 base; nucleotides outside the gene matches: 2. The CDR3 consists of 15 residues. In germline, CDR1 is MGHRA, CDR2 YSYEKL. The CDR3 nucleotides are TGCGCCAGCAGCCAAGCCGGACAGGGGAACACTGAAGCTTTCTTT. Its protein is CASSQAGQGNTEAFF.

This clone was seen a handful of times. CDR3 sequence (DNA): TGCGCCAGCAGCCGATCAGACAGCAGCTCTGGGGCCAACGTCCTGACTTTC. Its protein product is CASSRSDSSSGANVLTF. The genes are TRBV4-3 and TRBJ2-6; D might be TRBD1 (5 bases). V was clipped by 4 bases and J by 0 bases, with 13 bases between them. The germline CDR1 and CDR2 sequences are LGHNA and YSLEER. The CDR3 extends over 17 amino acids.

CDR3 sequence: CASSLTGYSQPQHF. The CDR3 DNA sequence: TGTGCCAGCAGTTTGACAGGGTATAGTCAGCCCCAGCATTTT. The V call is TRBV6-6, the J call TRBJ1-5, with 7 bases that match TRBD1. From germline, CDR1 is MNHNY and CDR2 SVGAGI (reference sequence). The CDR3 length is 14 residues. The V segment lost 4 bases and the J segment 6 bases; nucleotides outside the gene matches: 6.

The V gene is TRBV7-2, the J gene TRBJ2-1; 8 bases are shared with TRBD2. CDR1 is SGHTA, CDR2 FQGNSA, per germline. CDR3 length: 15 residues. Unmatched junction bases numbered 4, after V lost 2 bases and J lost 4 bases. CDR3 nucleotides: TGTGCCAGCAGCTTATTGGCTAGCGGGTACAATGAGCAGTTCTTC. Translation gives CASSLLASGYNEQFF.

This rearrangement joins TRBV6-5 to TRBJ2-1; D uncertain. V lost 2 bases to trimming and J lost 0 bases, with 8 bases between them. The CDR3 totals 15 residues. Germline V CDR1 and CDR2: MNHEY, SVGAGI. The CDR3 loop reads CASSYSRYSYNEQFF. DNA for the CDR3: TGTGCCAGCAGTTACAGTCGGTACTCCTACAATGAGCAGTTCTTC.

The rearrangement uses TRBV19 and TRBJ2-1, with 13 bases identical to TRBD2. The length of the CDR3 is 17 residues. Germline V CDR1 and CDR2: LNHDA, SQIVND (reference sequence). Trimming cost V 5 bases and J 3 bases; bases outside gene matches: 7. The CDR3 nucleotides read TGTGCCAGTAGTGGGCCGGGACTAGCGGGGTTCTACAATGAGCAGTTCTTC. The encoded protein is CASSGPGLAGFYNEQFF.

V usage is TRBV13 and J usage is TRBJ1-2, with D possibly being TRBD1 (5 bases). This CDR3 has 16 amino acids. Germline lookup yields CDR1 PRHDT and CDR2 FYEKMQ (reference sequence). V was clipped by 2 bases and J by 2 bases, with 15 bases between them. This CDR3 is CASSLRTGKGNYGYTF. CDR3 bases: TGTGCCAGCAGCTTACGAACTGGTAAGGGGAACTATGGCTACACCTTC.

V is TRBV11-2 and J is TRBJ2-7, with D possibly being TRBD1 or TRBD2 (5 bases each). V lost 3 bases to trimming and J lost 0 bases, with 12 bases between them. Germline V gene data show CDR1 as SGHAT and CDR2 as FQNNGV. There are 15 residues in the CDR3. The CDR3 region has the DNA TGTGCCAGCAGCTTCGGGACGGAGAGCTCCTACGAGCAGTACTTC. It is translated as CASSFGTESSYEQYF.

This clone occurred once. This chain links TRBV29-1 with TRBJ2-7; D perhaps matches TRBD2 (5 bases). Trimming took off 0 bases at V and 7 bases at J, with 16 bases between the two ends. Germline loops: CDR1 SQVTM, CDR2 ANQGSEA. This CDR3 has 14 residues. CDR3 residues: CSVEDRRAREEQYF. CDR3 DNA sequence: TGCAGCGTTGAAGATCGGCGGGCACGGGAAGAGCAGTACTTC.

The gene calls are TRBV29-1 and TRBJ2-2; 8 nucleotides match TRBD1. Per germline, CDR1 SQVTM and CDR2 ANQGSEA. The ends lost 7 bases at V and 1 base at J; junction bases unmatched: 8. The CDR3 has 15 residues. Here the CDR3 DNA reads TGCAGCGCCCTAGACAGGGGCTTGAACACCGGGGAGCTGTTTTTT. Encoded protein: CSALDRGLNTGELFF.